The 19 T cell receptor beta chains below all came from one sample that was sequenced in a study of blood T cell repertoires in COVID-19. The repertoire was sequenced with immunoSEQ multiplex PCR; TCRdb's copy has only in-frame clones and lacks some. The repertoire holds roughly 220,000 clones, with approximately 78% as singletons. The sequencing sample was made of peripheral blood. These receptors came from an elderly woman with COVID-19, enrolled during active disease.

There are a few counts of this clone. The chain carries TRBV3-1 (or the pseudogene TRBV3-2) and TRBJ1-6, with unresolved D. CDR1 LGHDT and CDR2 YNNKEL come from the germline V gene (reference sequence). The V end lost 5 bases, the J end lost 4 bases, and 6 bases lay between the germline ends. This CDR3 has 13 amino acids. CDR3 loop: CASSGRYNSPLHF. Written as DNA, the CDR3 is TGTGCCAGCAGCGGGAGATATAATTCACCCCTCCACTTT.

This rearrangement joins TRBV6-2 or TRBV6-3 to TRBJ1-5; TRBD1 matches 8 bases. The CDR3 loop spans 15 amino acids. Germline trimming cut 5 bases from V and 2 bases from J; bases unmatched to any gene: 5. Germline V gives CDR1 MNHEY, CDR2 SVGEGT. The CDR3 region has the DNA TGTGCCAGCAGTCCCAGGGGGCAGGGCAATCAGCCCCAGCATTTT. Its translation: CASSPRGQGNQPQHF.

V usage is TRBV10-3 and J usage is TRBJ1-2; 7 nucleotides align to TRBD1. The V and J ends lost 6 bases and 2 bases, in that order; junction bases with no gene match: 6. Germline assignment: CDR1 ENHRY and CDR2 SYGVKD. The CDR3 contains 14 residues. In DNA form, the CDR3 reads TGTGCCATCAGGGGGACAGCGCAGAACTATGGCTACACCTTC. Its protein is CAIRGTAQNYGYTF.

The V gene is TRBV5-1, the J gene TRBJ1-2, with TRBD1 matching 8 bases. The CDR3 loop spans 14 amino acids. CDR1 SGHRS and CDR2 YFSETQ come from the germline V gene. The ends lost 4 bases at V and 3 bases at J; junction bases unmatched: 5. CDR3 region: CASSVQGAYYGYTF. The CDR3 DNA reads TGCGCCAGCAGCGTTCAGGGGGCGTACTATGGCTACACCTTC.

This chain connects TRBV27 to TRBJ2-7; 10 bases agree with TRBD2. Germline values: CDR1 MNHEY, CDR2 SMNVEV (reference sequence). V trimming: 9 bases; J trimming: 3 bases; junction bases outside the gene matches: 5. The CDR3 runs 13 residues. The CDR3 is CASRASGGYEQYF. CDR3 DNA: TGTGCCAGTCGGGCTAGCGGGGGCTACGAGCAGTACTTC.

The chain uses TRBV6-1 and TRBJ2-2; a possible D gene is TRBD1 (6 bases). Germline lookup yields CDR1 MNHNS and CDR2 SASEGT. Trimming shortened V by 4 bases and J by 0 bases, and 15 bases separated the two germline ends. The CDR3 is made up of 17 amino acids. CDR3 nucleotides: TGTGCCAGCAGTGGAAAGGACAGAGTATCGAACACCGGGGAGCTGTTTTTT. Translating it yields CASSGKDRVSNTGELFF.

This clone appeared once. This rearrangement joins TRBV28 to TRBJ1-1; 8 positions match TRBD1. V lost 4 bases to trimming and J lost 4 bases; unmatched junction nucleotides: 5. Per germline, CDR1 MDHEN and CDR2 SYDVKM. There are 14 residues in the CDR3. The CDR3 nucleotides are TGTGCCAGCAGTTCCTGGACAGGGCCCACTGAAGCTTTCTTT. It yields the protein CASSSWTGPTEAFF.

CDR3 bases: TGCGCCAGCAGCTTGGGTCTAGCGGAGGACAATGAGCAGTTCTTC. Its translation is CASSLGLAEDNEQFF. The V call is TRBV5-1, the J call TRBJ2-1; TRBD2 matches at 7 bases. Losses at the gene ends were 0 bases for V and 5 bases for J; bases not matched to a gene: 5. CDR3 size: 15 residues. Germline V gives CDR1 SGHRS, CDR2 YFSETQ.

V and J are TRBV15 and TRBJ1-2; D ambiguous. The CDR3 loop spans 14 amino acids. The V and J ends lost 3 bases and 3 bases respectively, with 11 bases between them. CDR1 LNHNV and CDR2 YYDKDF come from the germline V gene (reference sequence). The CDR3 here is CATSRDTAYYGYTF. The CDR3 region has the DNA TGTGCCACCAGCAGGGATACAGCTTACTATGGCTACACCTTC.

The CDR3 sequence is CASSSGQVQAKEKLFF. CDR3 DNA sequence: TGTGCCAGCAGTTCAGGACAGGTCCAGGCAAAAGAAAAACTGTTTTTT. This chain links TRBV28 with TRBJ1-4; 7 bases fit TRBD1. In germline, CDR1 is MDHEN, CDR2 SYDVKM. The CDR3 spans 16 residues. Trimming removed 4 bases from V and 8 bases from J; junction bases left unmatched: 13.

The chain recombines TRBV19 with TRBJ1-1; D ambiguous. The CDR3 totals 13 residues. CDR1 and CDR2 (germline): LNHDA, SQIVND (reference sequence). V shed 6 bases and J shed 0 bases, with 8 bases lying between them. This CDR3 is CASSPFLNTEAFF. CDR3 coding DNA: TGTGCCAGTAGCCCTTTTTTGAACACTGAAGCTTTCTTT.

V and J are TRBV18 and TRBJ2-1, with a tentative D call TRBD1 (7 bases). Per germline, CDR1 KGHSH and CDR2 LQKENI. Trimming removed 6 bases from V and 5 bases from J, with 14 bases in between. The CDR3 consists of 14 residues. The CDR3 sequence: CASSYGGQHNEQFF. CDR3 sequence (DNA): TGTGCCAGCTCTTACGGGGGACAGCACAATGAGCAGTTCTTC.

The chain recombines TRBV7-8 with TRBJ1-6; TRBD1 matches 7 bases. The V gene's germline CDR1 is SGHVS and CDR2 FQNEAQ. V trimming: 4 bases; J trimming: 15 bases; junction bases outside the gene matches: 3. The CDR3 has 11 amino acids. The CDR3 region is CASSSTGNLHF. CDR3 coding DNA: TGTGCCAGCAGCTCGACAGGGAACCTCCACTTT.

The chain carries TRBV28 and TRBJ1-5; 10 bases align to TRBD1. CDR3 length: 13 residues. Germline-derived CDR1 and CDR2 are MDHEN and SYDVKM. V lost 8 bases to trimming and J lost 7 bases; unmatched junction nucleotides: 5. This CDR3 is CASRTGGPQPQHF. DNA for the CDR3: TGTGCCAGCCGGACAGGGGGGCCCCAGCCCCAGCATTTT.

The CDR3 loop reads CSVDQAGRNYGYTF. The CDR3, as DNA: TGCAGCGTCGACCAAGCGGGGCGGAACTATGGCTACACCTTC. V and J are TRBV29-1 and TRBJ1-2; TRBD1 is a possible D gene (5 bases). The CDR3 has 14 amino acids. Trimming took 6 bases from V and 2 from J, leaving 16 bases between them. The V gene's germline CDR1 is SQVTM and CDR2 ANQGSEA.

This clone was counted between two and nine times. The chain carries TRBV5-1 and TRBJ1-5; 10 bases agree with TRBD1. Trimming removed 5 bases from V and 7 bases from J; junction bases left unmatched: 9. The germline gives CDR1 SGHRS, CDR2 YFSETQ. This CDR3 has 15 amino acids. The CDR3 region has the DNA TGCGCCAGCAGGACCGGGACAGGGGTACAGCAGCCCCAGCATTTT. It translates to CASRTGTGVQQPQHF.

The rearrangement joins TRBV6-4 to TRBJ2-2; 8 bases match TRBD1. Germline CDR1 reads MRHNA; CDR2 reads SNTAGT. The CDR3 has 15 amino acids. The V gene end was trimmed by 6 bases and the J gene end by 1 base; junction bases not matched to a gene: 4. The CDR3 sequence is CASSAGTGNTGELFF. In DNA, the CDR3 is TGTGCCAGCAGCGCCGGGACAGGGAACACCGGGGAGCTGTTTTTT.

The V gene is TRBV5-4, the J gene TRBJ1-2; weak D call: TRBD1 (5 bases). This CDR3 is built from 14 residues. Trimming took off 3 bases at V and 4 bases at J, with 13 bases between the two ends. CDR1 SGHNT and CDR2 YYREEE come from the germline V gene (reference sequence). CDR3 in DNA: TGTGCCAGCAGCTCGACAGTTCCCTCCTATGGCTACACCTTC. It is translated as CASSSTVPSYGYTF.

V gene TRBV5-1 combines with J gene TRBJ1-1; 8 nucleotides agree with TRBD1. The CDR3 runs to 15 residues. The V gene's germline CDR1 is SGHRS and CDR2 YFSETQ. V shed 4 bases, J shed 4 bases, and the junction held 9 bases outside the gene matches. CDR3 protein: CASSGSGGGSTEAFF. In DNA form, the CDR3 reads TGCGCCAGCAGCGGGTCAGGGGGCGGGAGCACTGAAGCTTTCTTT.